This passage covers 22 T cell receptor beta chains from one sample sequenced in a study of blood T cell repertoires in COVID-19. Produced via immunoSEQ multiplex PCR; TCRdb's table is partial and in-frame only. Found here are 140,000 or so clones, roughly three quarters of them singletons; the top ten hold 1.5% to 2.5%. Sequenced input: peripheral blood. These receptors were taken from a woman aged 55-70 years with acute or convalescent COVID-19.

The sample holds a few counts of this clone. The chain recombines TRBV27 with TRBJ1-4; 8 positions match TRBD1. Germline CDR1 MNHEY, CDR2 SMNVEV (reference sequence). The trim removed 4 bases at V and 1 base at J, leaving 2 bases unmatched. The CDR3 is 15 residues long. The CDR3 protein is CASSWTGQTNEKLFF. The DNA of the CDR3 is TGTGCCAGCAGTTGGACAGGGCAAACTAATGAAAAACTGTTTTTT. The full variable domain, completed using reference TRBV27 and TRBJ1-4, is EAQVTQNPRYLITVTGKKLTVTCSQNMNHEYMSWYRQDPGLGLRQIYYSMNVEVTDKGDVPEGYKVSRKEKRNFPLILESPSPNQTSLYFCASSWTGQTNEKLFFGSGTQLSVL.

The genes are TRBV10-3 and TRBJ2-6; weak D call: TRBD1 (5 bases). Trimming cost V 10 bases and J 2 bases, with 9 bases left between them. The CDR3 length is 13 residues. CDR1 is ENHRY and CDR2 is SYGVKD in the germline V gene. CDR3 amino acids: CATAGTGANVLTF. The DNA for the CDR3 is TGTGCCACGGCAGGGACTGGGGCCAACGTCCTGACTTTC.

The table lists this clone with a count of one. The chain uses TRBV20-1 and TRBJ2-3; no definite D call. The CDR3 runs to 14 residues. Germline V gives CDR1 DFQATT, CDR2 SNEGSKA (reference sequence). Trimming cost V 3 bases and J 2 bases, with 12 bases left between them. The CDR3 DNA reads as TGCAGTGCTAGTGGCGTACTCTACACAGATACGCAGTATTTT. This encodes CSASGVLYTDTQYF.

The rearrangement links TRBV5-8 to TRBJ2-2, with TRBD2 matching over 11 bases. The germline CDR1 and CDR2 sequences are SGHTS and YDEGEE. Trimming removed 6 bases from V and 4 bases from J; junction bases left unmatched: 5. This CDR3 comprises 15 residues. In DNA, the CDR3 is TGTGCCAGCACCTATAGCGGGAGGGCCACCGGGGAGCTGTTTTTT. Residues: CASTYSGRATGELFF.

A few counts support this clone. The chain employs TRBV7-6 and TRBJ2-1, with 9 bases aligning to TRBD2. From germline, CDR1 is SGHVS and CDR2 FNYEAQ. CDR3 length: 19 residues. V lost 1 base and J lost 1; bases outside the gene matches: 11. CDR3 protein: CASSLVGTSFSQSYNEQFF. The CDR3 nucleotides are TGTGCCAGCAGCTTAGTTGGGACTAGCTTTTCCCAGTCCTACAATGAGCAGTTCTTC.

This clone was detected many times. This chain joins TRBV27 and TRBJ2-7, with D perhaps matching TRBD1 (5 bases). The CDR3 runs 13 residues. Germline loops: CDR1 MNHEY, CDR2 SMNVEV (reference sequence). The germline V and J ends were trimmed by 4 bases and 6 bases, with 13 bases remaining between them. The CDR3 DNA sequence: TGTGCCAGCAGTTCGTCAGGGAAACCCGAGCAGTACTTC. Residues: CASSSSGKPEQYF.

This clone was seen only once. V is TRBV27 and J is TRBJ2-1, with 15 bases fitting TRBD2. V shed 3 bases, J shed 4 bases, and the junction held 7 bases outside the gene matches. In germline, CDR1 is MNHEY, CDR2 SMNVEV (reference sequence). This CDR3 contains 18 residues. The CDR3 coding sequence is TGTGCCAGCAGTTTGATGGGACTAGCGGGAGGAGGGTACAATGAGCAGTTCTTC. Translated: CASSLMGLAGGGYNEQFF.

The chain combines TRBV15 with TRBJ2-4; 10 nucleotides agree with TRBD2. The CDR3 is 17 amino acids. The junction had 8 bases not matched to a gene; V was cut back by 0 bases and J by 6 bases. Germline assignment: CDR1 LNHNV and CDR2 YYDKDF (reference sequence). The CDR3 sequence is CATSRDRTSGFRNIQYF. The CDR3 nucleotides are TGTGCCACCAGCAGAGATCGGACTAGCGGCTTTAGAAACATTCAGTACTTC.

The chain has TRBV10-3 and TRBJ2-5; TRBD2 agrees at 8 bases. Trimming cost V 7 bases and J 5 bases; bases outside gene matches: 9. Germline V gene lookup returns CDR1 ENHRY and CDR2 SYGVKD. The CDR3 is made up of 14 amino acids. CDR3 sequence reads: CAIKGGRPGETQYF. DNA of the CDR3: TGTGCCATCAAGGGCGGGAGGCCAGGGGAGACCCAGTACTTC.

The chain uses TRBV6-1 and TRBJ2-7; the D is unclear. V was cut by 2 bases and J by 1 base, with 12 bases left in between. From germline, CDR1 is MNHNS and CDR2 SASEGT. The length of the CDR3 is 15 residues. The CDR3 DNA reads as TGTGCCAGCAGTGAACGTATCGACTGGTCCTACGAGCAGTACTTC. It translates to CASSERIDWSYEQYF.

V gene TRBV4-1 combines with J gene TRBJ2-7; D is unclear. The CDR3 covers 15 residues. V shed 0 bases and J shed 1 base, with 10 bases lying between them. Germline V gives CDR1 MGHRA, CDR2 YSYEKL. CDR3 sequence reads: CASSQEPGSSYEQYF. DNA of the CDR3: TGCGCCAGCAGCCAAGAACCAGGATCATCCTACGAGCAGTACTTC.

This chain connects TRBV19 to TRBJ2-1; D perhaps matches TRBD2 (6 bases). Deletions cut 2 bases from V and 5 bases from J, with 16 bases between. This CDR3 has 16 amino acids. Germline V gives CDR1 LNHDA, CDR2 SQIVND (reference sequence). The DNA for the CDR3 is TGTGCCAGTAGTATACTGGAGGGTCGGGTTCACAATGAGCAGTTCTTC. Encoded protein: CASSILEGRVHNEQFF.

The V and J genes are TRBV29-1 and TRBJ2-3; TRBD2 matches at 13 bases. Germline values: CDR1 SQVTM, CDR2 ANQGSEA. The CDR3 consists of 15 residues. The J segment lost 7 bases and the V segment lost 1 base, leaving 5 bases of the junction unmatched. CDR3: CSVEGTSGSMYTQYF. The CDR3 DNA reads TGCAGCGTTGAAGGGACTAGCGGGAGTATGTATACGCAGTATTTT.

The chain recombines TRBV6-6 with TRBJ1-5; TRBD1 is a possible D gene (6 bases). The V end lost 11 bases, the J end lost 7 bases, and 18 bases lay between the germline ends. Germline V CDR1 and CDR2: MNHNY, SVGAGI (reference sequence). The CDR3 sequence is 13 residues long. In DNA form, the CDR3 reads TGTGCCGCACAGGGAGGGATATTCCAGCCCCAGCATTTT. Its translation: CAAQGGIFQPQHF.

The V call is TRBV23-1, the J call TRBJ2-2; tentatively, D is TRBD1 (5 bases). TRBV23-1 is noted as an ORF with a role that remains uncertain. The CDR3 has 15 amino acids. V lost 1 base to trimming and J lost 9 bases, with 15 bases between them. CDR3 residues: CASSQYKGPRRELFF. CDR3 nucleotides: TGCGCCAGCAGTCAATATAAGGGGCCCCGCCGGGAGCTGTTTTTT.

CDR3 residues: CASSQVRTSGRHEQYF. In nucleotides, the CDR3 is TGTGCCAGCAGCCAAGTAAGGACTAGCGGGAGACACGAGCAGTACTTC. The gene calls are TRBV3-1 (or the pseudogene TRBV3-2) and TRBJ2-7; TRBD2 matches at 13 bases. The V segment lost 1 base and the J segment 5 bases; nucleotides outside the gene matches: 5. This CDR3 spans 16 amino acids. Germline CDR1 is LGHDT and CDR2 is YNNKEL (reference sequence).

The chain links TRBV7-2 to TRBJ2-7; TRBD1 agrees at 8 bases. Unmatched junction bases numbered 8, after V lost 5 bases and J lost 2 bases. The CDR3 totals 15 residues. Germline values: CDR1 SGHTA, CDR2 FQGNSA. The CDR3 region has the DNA TGTGCCAGCAGCCTGGACAGGGCAACTACCTACGAGCAGTACTTC. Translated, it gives CASSLDRATTYEQYF. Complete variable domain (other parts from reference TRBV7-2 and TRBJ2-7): GAGVSQSPSNKVTEKGKDVELRCDPISGHTALYWYRQSLGQGLEFLIYFQGNSAPDKSGLPSDRFSAERTGGSVSTLTIQRTQQEDSAVYLCASSLDRATTYEQYFGPGTRLTVT.

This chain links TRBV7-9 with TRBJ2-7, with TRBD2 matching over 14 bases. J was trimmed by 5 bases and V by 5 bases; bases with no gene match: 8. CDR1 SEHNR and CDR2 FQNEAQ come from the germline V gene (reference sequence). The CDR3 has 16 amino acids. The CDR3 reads CASSPGLAGGLHEQYF. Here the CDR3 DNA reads TGTGCCAGCAGCCCCGGACTAGCGGGAGGTTTGCACGAGCAGTACTTC.

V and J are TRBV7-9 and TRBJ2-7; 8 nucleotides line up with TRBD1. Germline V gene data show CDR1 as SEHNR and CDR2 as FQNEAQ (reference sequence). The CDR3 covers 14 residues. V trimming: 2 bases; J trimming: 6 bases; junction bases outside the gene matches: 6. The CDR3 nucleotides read TGTGCCAGCAGCTTAATGGCAGGGACAGGCGAGCAGTACTTC. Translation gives CASSLMAGTGEQYF.

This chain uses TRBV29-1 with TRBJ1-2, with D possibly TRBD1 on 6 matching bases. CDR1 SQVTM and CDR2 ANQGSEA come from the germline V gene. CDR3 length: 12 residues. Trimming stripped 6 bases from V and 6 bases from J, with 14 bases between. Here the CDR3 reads CSVGRTEDGYTF. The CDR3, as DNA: TGCAGCGTGGGCCGGACAGAGGATGGCTACACCTTC.

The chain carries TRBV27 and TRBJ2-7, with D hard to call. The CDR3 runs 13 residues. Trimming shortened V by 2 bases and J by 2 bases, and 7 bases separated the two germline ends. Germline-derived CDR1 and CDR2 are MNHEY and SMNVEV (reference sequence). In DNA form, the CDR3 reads TGTGCCAGCAGTTTAAACACCCCCTACGAGCAGTACTTC. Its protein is CASSLNTPYEQYF.

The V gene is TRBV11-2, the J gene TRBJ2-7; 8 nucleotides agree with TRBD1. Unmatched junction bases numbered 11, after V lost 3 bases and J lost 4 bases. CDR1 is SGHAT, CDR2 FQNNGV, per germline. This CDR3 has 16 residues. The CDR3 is CASSFGTGPPRYEQYF. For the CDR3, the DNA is TGTGCCAGCAGCTTCGGGACAGGTCCTCCTAGATACGAGCAGTACTTC.